These 21 T cell receptor beta chains originate from one sample sequenced in a study of T cells after yellow fever vaccination. TCRdb processed the 5' RACE reads anew with MiXCR; each CDR3 protein has one entry. This sample has 250,000 to 350,000 distinct CDR3 sequences, with around 4.3% found just once. Specimen: PBMCs, collected 15 days after the yellow fever booster vaccination. These TCRs come from a man aged 18 to 30 who received the YFV17D yellow fever vaccine.

This clonotype was observed many times. The chain carries TRBV10-3 and TRBJ2-7; 11 bases align to TRBD1. Trimming took 6 bases from V and 7 from J; bases not matched to a gene: 8. Germline CDR1 is ENHRY and CDR2 is SYGVKD. The CDR3 consists of 14 residues. For the CDR3, the DNA is TGTGCCATCAGCCCTCCGGGACAGGGGGAAGAGCAGTACTTC. As protein: CAISPPGQGEEQYF.

This clonotype was seen ten or more times. One junction end does not reproduce the germline sequence, and a read error may be involved. V gene TRBV20-1 combines with J gene TRBJ2-5, with no clear D. From germline, CDR1 is DFQATT and CDR2 SNEGSKA (reference sequence). The CDR3 spans 12 residues. DNA for the CDR3: TGCAGTGTTAGAGATTTCCAAGAGACCCAGTACTTC. This gives the protein CSVRDFQETQYF.

V gene TRBV27 combines with J gene TRBJ2-3; possibly TRBD1 or TRBD2 for D (6 bases each). The germline CDR1 and CDR2 sequences are MNHEY and SMNVEV (reference sequence). The CDR3 runs to 15 residues. The ends were cut back, 4 bases at V and 4 bases at J, with 15 bases in the middle. The DNA of the CDR3 is TGTGCCAGCAGTTCCGGGGGCGCGGGGTCAGATACGCAGTATTTT. Translated, it gives CASSSGGAGSDTQYF.

This clonotype was detected ten times or more. The rearrangement links TRBV6-1 to TRBJ2-3, with a possible D match to TRBD2 (5 bases). Germline V gene lookup returns CDR1 MNHNS and CDR2 SASEGT. V was clipped by 11 bases and J by 4 bases, with 16 bases between them. There are 13 residues in the CDR3. Written as DNA, the CDR3 is TGTGCCGGAGCGGTAGAAGGCCCAGATACGCAGTATTTT. Translation: CAGAVEGPDTQYF.

This clonotype was seen at least ten times. The chain links TRBV7-2 to TRBJ2-4, with 10 bases aligning to TRBD1. The CDR3 sequence is 15 residues long. Unmatched junction bases numbered 6, after V lost 3 bases and J lost 7 bases. Per the germline V gene, CDR1 is SGHTA and CDR2 is FQGNSA. As DNA, the CDR3 is TGTGCCAGCAGCTTTCCCGGGACAGGGGCGAACATTCAGTACTTC. As protein: CASSFPGTGANIQYF.

This clonotype was detected ten times or more. The rearrangement links TRBV7-9 to TRBJ2-1; D uncertain. In germline, CDR1 is SEHNR, CDR2 FQNEAQ (reference sequence). The CDR3 consists of 15 residues. Trimming pared 4 bases from V and 3 bases from J, leaving 13 bases between. CDR3 region: CASSSRSGRYNEQFF. For the CDR3, the DNA is TGTGCCAGCAGCTCGAGGTCCGGGCGCTACAATGAGCAGTTCTTC.

The V call is TRBV20-1, the J call TRBJ1-2, with TRBD1 matching 7 bases. The CDR3 totals 15 residues. Per germline, CDR1 DFQATT and CDR2 SNEGSKA (reference sequence). The V segment lost 1 base and the J segment 8 bases; nucleotides outside the gene matches: 13. In nucleotides, the CDR3 is TGCAGTGCTAGAGTAGACAGGGCGCTGGGGAAGGGCTACACCTTC. Its protein product is CSARVDRALGKGYTF.

The table lists this clonotype with a few counts. The V gene is TRBV2, the J gene TRBJ2-7, with D uncertain. V was trimmed by 7 bases and J by 5 bases, leaving 6 bases between them. The germline V gene has CDR1 SNHLY and CDR2 FYNNEI. This CDR3 has 10 amino acids. The CDR3 DNA reads TGTGCCAGCACTCTCCACGAGCAGTACTTC. It encodes CASTLHEQYF. Full variable domain (remainder filled in from reference TRBV2 and TRBJ2-7): EPEVTQTPSHQVTQMGQEVILRCVPISNHLYFYWYRQILGQKVEFLVSFYNNEISEKSEIFDDQFSVERPDGSNFTLKIRSTKLEDSAMYFCASTLHEQYFGPGTRLTVT.

This clonotype was observed a handful of times. CDR3 region: CSATAASNEKLFF. CDR3 in DNA: TGCAGTGCTACCGCCGCGTCTAATGAAAAACTGTTTTTT. The chain joins TRBV20-1 to TRBJ1-4, with D unresolved. Germline V gives CDR1 DFQATT, CDR2 SNEGSKA (reference sequence). With 4 bases removed from V and 3 bases from J, the gap between germline ends came to 9 bases. This CDR3 is 13 amino acids long.

There are a few counts of this clonotype. The V and J genes are TRBV7-9 and TRBJ1-2; D is ambiguous. There are 16 residues in the CDR3. Germline assignment: CDR1 SEHNR and CDR2 FQNEAQ (reference sequence). Between the trimmed V and J ends, which lost 1 base and 6 bases, there was a span of 18 bases. CDR3 in amino acids: CASSLGRTGGVDGYTF. CDR3 nucleotide sequence: TGTGCCAGCAGCTTAGGCAGGACTGGTGGCGTCGATGGCTACACCTTC.

This clonotype was recorded many times. The gene calls are TRBV18 and TRBJ2-6; D remains unclear. CDR3 length equals 15 residues. CDR1 KGHSH and CDR2 LQKENI come from the germline V gene. V lost 5 bases and J lost 0, with 8 bases in between. CDR3 in amino acids: CASSTISSGANVLTF. The CDR3, as DNA: TGTGCCAGCTCAACTATTAGCTCTGGGGCCAACGTCCTGACTTTC.

V gene TRBV11-2 combines with J gene TRBJ2-1, with 8 bases that match TRBD1. The V gene end was trimmed by 0 bases and the J gene end by 7 bases; junction bases not matched to a gene: 11. The CDR3 consists of 17 residues. Looked up from germline, CDR1 is SGHAT and CDR2 is FQNNGV. The CDR3: CASSLDHIGRGRNEQFF. In nucleotides, the CDR3 is TGTGCCAGCAGCTTAGATCATATTGGCAGGGGGCGTAATGAGCAGTTCTTC. Complete variable domain (other parts from reference TRBV11-2 and TRBJ2-1): EAGVAQSPRYKIIEKRQSVAFWCNPISGHATLYWYQQILGQGPKLLIQFQNNGVVDDSQLPKDRFSAERLKGVDSTLKIQPAKLEDSAVYLCASSLDHIGRGRNEQFFGPGTRLTVL.

This chain links TRBV4-3 with TRBJ2-7, with 9 bases that match TRBD2. The CDR3 covers 17 residues. V gave up 2 bases and J gave up 5 bases; unmatched junction bases: 13. The V gene's germline CDR1 is LGHNA and CDR2 YSLEER. DNA for the CDR3: TGCGCCAGCAGCCAACAGCTAGGCAGCGGGGGGATGAACGAGCAGTACTTC. Translation gives CASSQQLGSGGMNEQYF.

The chain has TRBV7-9 and TRBJ1-1, with 9 bases matching TRBD1. This CDR3 is 15 amino acids long. The ends lost 6 bases at V and 0 bases at J; junction bases unmatched: 5. CDR1 and CDR2 from the germline V gene are SEHNR and FQNEAQ (reference sequence). The CDR3 sequence: CASSRQGVMNTEAFF. As DNA, the CDR3 is TGTGCCAGCAGTCGACAGGGGGTAATGAACACTGAAGCTTTCTTT. Supplemented by reference TRBV7-9 and TRBJ1-1, the full variable domain reads DTGVSQNPRHKITKRGQNVTFRCDPISEHNRLYWYRQTLGQGPEFLTYFQNEAQLEKSRLLSDRFSAERPKGSFSTLEIQRTEQGDSAMYLCASSRQGVMNTEAFFGQGTRLTVV.

This clonotype was seen many times. This chain joins TRBV29-1 and TRBJ1-1; D unclear. V lost 3 bases to trimming and J lost 0 bases, with 11 bases between them. From germline, CDR1 is SQVTM and CDR2 ANQGSEA. The CDR3 has 14 amino acids. Written as DNA, the CDR3 is TGCAGCGTTGAGCCTGGTGGGTTGAACACTGAAGCTTTCTTT. It specifies CSVEPGGLNTEAFF.

The J gene is TRBJ2-5, the V gene TRBV4-3; 9 nucleotides match TRBD2. The germline V gene has CDR1 LGHNA and CDR2 YSLEER. J lost 5 bases, V lost 5 bases, and 12 bases had no gene match. The CDR3 has 16 amino acids. CDR3 DNA: TGCGCCAGCAGCTCCTCGTCTAGCGGGGAGGGGGAGACCCAGTACTTC. This encodes CASSSSSSGEGETQYF.

This clonotype was recorded at least ten times. The chain has TRBV7-2 and TRBJ1-6; no firm D call. Between the trimmed V and J ends, which lost 4 bases and 8 bases, there was a span of 12 bases. CDR1 SGHTA and CDR2 FQGNSA come from the germline V gene. This CDR3 is built from 14 residues. CDR3 in amino acids: CASSWVTVDSPLHF. The DNA for the CDR3 is TGTGCCAGCAGCTGGGTTACAGTGGATTCACCCCTCCACTTT.

This clonotype was recorded at least ten times. The rearrangement uses TRBV6-2 or TRBV6-3 and TRBJ2-1; D is uncertain. Germline assignment: CDR1 MNHEY and CDR2 SVGEGT. V was cut by 11 bases and J by 9 bases, with 11 bases left in between. The CDR3 is 10 amino acids. The CDR3 sequence: CALGLGEQFF. CDR3 DNA sequence: TGTGCCTTAGGGCTAGGTGAGCAGTTCTTC.

The gene calls are TRBV2 and TRBJ1-6, with 12 bases aligning to TRBD1. CDR1 is SNHLY, CDR2 FYNNEI, per germline. There are 15 residues in the CDR3. Trimming at V came to 7 bases and at J to 9 bases, leaving 7 bases not matched to a gene. This CDR3 reads CASTGTGGFGSPLHF. CDR3 sequence (DNA): TGTGCCAGCACCGGGACAGGGGGCTTTGGTTCACCCCTCCACTTT.

The sample holds many counts of this clonotype. This chain uses TRBV20-1 with TRBJ1-5; D gene uncertain. Germline lookup yields CDR1 DFQATT and CDR2 SNEGSKA (reference sequence). Trimming left V 1 base short and J 5 bases short, with 9 bases between. The CDR3 spans 13 residues. CDR3 residues: CSARGGLDQPQHF. In DNA, the CDR3 is TGCAGTGCTAGAGGCGGCCTCGATCAGCCCCAGCATTTT.

There are many counts of this clonotype. The chain uses TRBV7-2 and TRBJ1-5; possibly TRBD1 for D (6 bases). The CDR3 consists of 17 residues. V lost 3 bases and J lost 5, with 20 bases in between. The germline V gene has CDR1 SGHTA and CDR2 FQGNSA. CDR3 protein: CASSFRRTEPFDQPQHF. CDR3 DNA sequence: TGTGCCAGCAGCTTTAGGAGGACAGAACCCTTTGATCAGCCCCAGCATTTT. The whole variable domain, remainder taken from reference TRBV7-2 and TRBJ1-5, is GAGVSQSPSNKVTEKGKDVELRCDPISGHTALYWYRQSLGQGLEFLIYFQGNSAPDKSGLPSDRFSAERTGGSVSTLTIQRTQQEDSAVYLCASSFRRTEPFDQPQHFGDGTRLSIL.